What follows are 5 T cell receptor beta chains derived from one specimen sequenced in a study of T cell repertoires in cytomegalovirus infection. TCRdb re-called the reads through MiXCR, storing one row per CDR3 protein. The table lists 400,000 to 550,000 distinct CDR3 sequences, 11% of them singletons, with 10% in the top ten. The source material was PBMCs. The receptors were gathered from a human donor in good health (CMV status not recorded). Some clones in this sample may be carry-over from other donors' samples.

This clonotype was seen at least ten times. The chain joins TRBV4-1 to TRBJ1-5; D not certain. The germline V gene has CDR1 MGHRA and CDR2 YSYEKL. The CDR3 is 14 amino acids. V lost 1 base and J lost 9, with 13 bases in between. The CDR3 DNA follows: TGCGCCAGCAGCCAAGGTCAGAGCGGTAGGCCCCAGCATTTT. Its protein product is CASSQGQSGRPQHF.

This clonotype turned up a few times. The chain joins TRBV24-1 to TRBJ2-2, with D perhaps matching TRBD2 (6 bases). Trimming removed 3 bases at V and 3 bases at J, with 16 bases between. The CDR3 spans 17 residues. Germline V gene sequence: CDR1 KGHDR, CDR2 SFDVKD. The CDR3 DNA reads as TGTGCCACCAGTGATCGGGGACGGGAGTATGACACCGGGGAGCTGTTTTTT. Residues: CATSDRGREYDTGELFF.

J is TRBJ2-7 and V is TRBV13; 9 bases align to TRBD2. The CDR3 covers 16 residues. Germline V gene lookup returns CDR1 PRHDT and CDR2 FYEKMQ (reference sequence). The J segment lost 5 bases and the V segment lost 5 bases, leaving 13 bases of the junction unmatched. This CDR3 is CASSLVARGGNHEQYF. DNA of the CDR3: TGTGCCAGCAGCCTCGTAGCGCGGGGGGGCAACCACGAGCAGTACTTC.

The J gene is TRBJ2-7, the V gene TRBV20-1; 9 bases align to TRBD2. The V gene end was trimmed by 2 bases and the J gene end by 6 bases; junction bases not matched to a gene: 5. Germline values: CDR1 DFQATT, CDR2 SNEGSKA (reference sequence). This CDR3 region has 13 residues. The CDR3 sequence is CSARLAGAGEQYF. Here the CDR3 DNA reads TGCAGTGCTAGATTAGCGGGAGCTGGCGAGCAGTACTTC.

The rearrangement links TRBV7-2 to TRBJ2-3, with a possible D match to TRBD2 (5 bases). V was pared by 3 bases and J by 5 bases, with 15 bases between. Germline CDR1 and CDR2: SGHTA and FQGNSA. The CDR3 loop spans 15 amino acids. The CDR3 sequence: CASSFAGPPGDTQYF. The DNA of the CDR3 is TGTGCCAGCAGCTTCGCGGGCCCGCCGGGAGATACGCAGTATTTT.